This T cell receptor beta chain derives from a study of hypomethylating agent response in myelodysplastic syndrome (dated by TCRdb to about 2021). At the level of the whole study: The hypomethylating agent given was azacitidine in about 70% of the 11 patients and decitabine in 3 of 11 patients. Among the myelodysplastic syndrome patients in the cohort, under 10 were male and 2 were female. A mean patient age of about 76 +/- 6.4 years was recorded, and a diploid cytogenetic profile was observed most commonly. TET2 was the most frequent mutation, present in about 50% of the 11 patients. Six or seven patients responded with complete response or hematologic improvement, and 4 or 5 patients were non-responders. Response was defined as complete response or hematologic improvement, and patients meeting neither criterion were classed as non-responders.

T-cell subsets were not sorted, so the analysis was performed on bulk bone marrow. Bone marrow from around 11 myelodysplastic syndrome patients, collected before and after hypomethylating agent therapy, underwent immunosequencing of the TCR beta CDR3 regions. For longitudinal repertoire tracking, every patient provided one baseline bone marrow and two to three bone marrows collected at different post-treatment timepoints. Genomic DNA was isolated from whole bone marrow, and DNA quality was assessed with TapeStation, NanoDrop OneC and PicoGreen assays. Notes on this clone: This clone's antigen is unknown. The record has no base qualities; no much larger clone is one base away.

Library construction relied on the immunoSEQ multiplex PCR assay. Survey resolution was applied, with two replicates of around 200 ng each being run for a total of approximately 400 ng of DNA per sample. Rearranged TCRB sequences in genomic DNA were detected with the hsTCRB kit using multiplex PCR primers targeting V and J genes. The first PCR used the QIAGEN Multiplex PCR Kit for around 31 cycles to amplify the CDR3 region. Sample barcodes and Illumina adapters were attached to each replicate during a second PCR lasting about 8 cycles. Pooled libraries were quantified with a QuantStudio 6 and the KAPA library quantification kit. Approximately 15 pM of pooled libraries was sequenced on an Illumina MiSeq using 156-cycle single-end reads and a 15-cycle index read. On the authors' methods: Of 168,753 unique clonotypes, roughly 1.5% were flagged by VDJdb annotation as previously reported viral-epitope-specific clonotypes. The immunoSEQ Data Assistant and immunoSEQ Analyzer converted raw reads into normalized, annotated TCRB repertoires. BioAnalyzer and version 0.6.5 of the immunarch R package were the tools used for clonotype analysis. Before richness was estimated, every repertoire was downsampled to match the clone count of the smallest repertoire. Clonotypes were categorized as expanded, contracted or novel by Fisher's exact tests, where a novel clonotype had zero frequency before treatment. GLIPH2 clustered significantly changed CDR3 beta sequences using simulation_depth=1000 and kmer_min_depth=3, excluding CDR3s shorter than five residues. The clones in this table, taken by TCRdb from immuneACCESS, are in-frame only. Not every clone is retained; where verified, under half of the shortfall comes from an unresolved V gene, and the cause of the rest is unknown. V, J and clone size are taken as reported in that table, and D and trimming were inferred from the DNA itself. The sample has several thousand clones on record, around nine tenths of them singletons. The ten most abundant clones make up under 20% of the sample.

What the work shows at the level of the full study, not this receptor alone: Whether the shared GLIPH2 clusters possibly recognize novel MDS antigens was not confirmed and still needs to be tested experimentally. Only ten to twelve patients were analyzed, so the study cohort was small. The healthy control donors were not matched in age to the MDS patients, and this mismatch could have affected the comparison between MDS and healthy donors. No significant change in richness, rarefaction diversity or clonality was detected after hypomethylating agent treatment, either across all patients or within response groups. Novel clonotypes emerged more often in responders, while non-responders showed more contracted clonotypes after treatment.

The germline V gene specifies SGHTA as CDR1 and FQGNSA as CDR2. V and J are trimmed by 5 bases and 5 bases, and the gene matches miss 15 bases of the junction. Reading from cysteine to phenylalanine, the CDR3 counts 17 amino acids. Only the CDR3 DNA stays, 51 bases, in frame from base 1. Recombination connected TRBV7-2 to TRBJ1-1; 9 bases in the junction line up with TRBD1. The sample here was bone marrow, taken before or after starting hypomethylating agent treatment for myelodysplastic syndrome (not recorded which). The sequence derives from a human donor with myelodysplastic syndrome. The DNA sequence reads TGTGCCAGCAGCCTCTGGACAGGGGTGACTCGGTGGACTGAAGCTTTCTTT. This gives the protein CASSLWTGVTRWTEAFF.